In its sample, the clone carrying this T cell receptor beta chain is medium-sized. Its antigen is unidentified. This record belongs to a study of siplizumab effects on memory and regulatory T cells. The wider study: Paired mixed lymphocyte reactions were set up, with siplizumab at approximately 1 ug/mL or without drug. Overall study results and limits: Siplizumab significantly brought down the alloreactive sequences that trace back to unstimulated CD4+ memory cells. There was no confirmation of the suppressive function of proliferating Tregs from siplizumab cultures.

Generated by immunoSEQ multiplex PCR, the TCRdb table keeps only in-frame clones and is missing some. This sample carries 15,000 to 20,000 clones, over 35% of them seen once, and the ten largest clones take roughly 6.3%. The CDR3 totals 15 residues. J lost 6 bases, V lost 2 bases, and 3 bases had no gene match. CDR1 is MNHEY, CDR2 SVGAGI, per germline. Researchers maintained the mixed lymphocyte reaction cells in coculture at 37°C for more than five days. The TCR comes from a human donor in good health; the cells came from an allogeneic mixed lymphocyte reaction. Some clones in this sample may be carry-over from other donors' samples. The rearrangement joins TRBV6-5 to TRBJ2-7; 14 bases are a match to TRBD2. What was sequenced was CFSE-low (dividing) CD4+ T cells sorted from an allogeneic mixed lymphocyte reaction. The CDR3 region is CASSYPGLAGGEQYF. The DNA for the CDR3 is TGTGCCAGCAGTTACCCCGGACTAGCGGGAGGCGAGCAGTACTTC.